This T cell receptor (beta chain) was found in a study of molecular identifiers for immune sequencing clone quantification. Study at large: For replicates, RNA isolated from roughly 20,000 or 100,000 naive CD8 cells was divided into five portions, of which four were sequenced.

The sorting of naive CD8 T cells used the CD8+CD4-CCR7+CD45RA+ phenotype. This clonotype has just a few counts. Its antigen remains unidentified. Methods described previously, with TCR primers listed, were used for bulk TCR libraries. One entry per CDR3 protein, called by TCRdb with MiXCR from the PCR reads. The data contain under 800,000 distinct CDR3 sequences, around 25% of them seen just once; the ten biggest clones take up 0.78%. CDR1 is SGHTA and CDR2 is FQGTGA in the germline V gene. CDR3 length: 16 amino acids. V lost 6 bases, J lost 5 bases, and 11 bases stayed unmatched. Study-wide points: In CMV-specific effectors, clones above 20 copies held over 99% of molecules; naive, under 1%.

This TCR came from a human donor in good health. Some libraries in this study had Jurkat cell RNA spiked in. Sequencing used naive CD8+ T cells from blood, with Jurkat cell RNA spiked in. Sample subset: FACS-sorted CD8+CD4-CCR7+CD45RA+ naive T cells. V gene TRBV7-3 combines with J gene TRBJ2-4, with 9 bases identical to TRBD1. CDR3 nucleotides: TGTGCCAGCAGGACCGAGACAGGGGGGGTTGAAAACATTCAGTACTTC. This encodes CASRTETGGVENIQYF. The full variable domain, rest sourced from reference TRBV7-3 and TRBJ2-4, is GAGVSQTPSNKVTEKGKYVELRCDPISGHTALYWYRQSLGQGPEFLIYFQGTGAADDSGLPNDRFFAVRPEGSVSTLKIQRTERGDSAVYLCASRTETGGVENIQYFGAGTRLSVL.